This T cell receptor (beta chain) was profiled in a study of shared clonotypes between healthy human individuals. Study-wide context: CD8 memory received one plate per donor, CD8 naive two, CD4 memory three and CD4 naive three. Points from the study as a whole: Generation probability values for non-shared clonotypes were lower than those for clonotypes shared by all four donors. For naive CD4 cells, roughly 5% of clonotypes were shared across a handful of donors. It was anticipated that sequencing depth would influence how many clonotypes donors shared.

Notes on this clone: As yet, its antigen is unknown.

The junction had 13 bases not matched to a gene; V was cut back by 9 bases and J by 4 bases. The V gene's germline CDR1 is SNHLY and CDR2 FYNNEI. This CDR3 contains 16 residues. Profiling relied on immunoSEQ multiplex PCR, and the TCRdb table lists in-frame clones only, not all of them. The data show 850,000 to 1,200,000 clones, around 76% seen once. Sequenced sample: memory CD4+ T cells sorted from blood. Subset defined: CD45RA-negative fraction. The chain carries TRBV2 and TRBJ2-2, with TRBD2 matching 8 bases. This TCR was recovered from a man younger than 35 in good health. CDR3 coding DNA: TGTGCCAGTAGAGGGGAGCGGGAGTGGGTCACCGGGGAGCTGTTTTTT. This translates into CASRGEREWVTGELFF.